The 8 T cell receptor beta chains below come from one sample, sequenced in a study of blood T cell repertoires in COVID-19. TCRdb keeps only in-frame clones here, not all; method: immunoSEQ multiplex PCR. The profile shows under 150,000 clones, about 89% of them singletons. Sequenced input: peripheral blood. These receptors were collected from a man between 45 and 60 years old with active COVID-19.

The chain employs TRBV4-3 and TRBJ1-4; D gene ambiguous. Trimming shortened V by 3 bases and J by 0 bases, and 8 bases separated the two germline ends. The CDR3 sequence is 15 residues long. Germline V gene lookup returns CDR1 LGHNA and CDR2 YSLEER. The CDR3 DNA sequence: TGCGCCAGCAGCCAGAGACACGCAACTAATGAAAAACTGTTTTTT. Translated: CASSQRHATNEKLFF.

The chain employs TRBV27 and TRBJ2-2, with D possibly matching TRBD2 (7 bases). Germline CDR1 reads MNHEY; CDR2 reads SMNVEV (reference sequence). The CDR3 is made up of 18 amino acids. Trimming left V 6 bases short and J 4 bases short, with 24 bases between. The CDR3 loop reads CASRTELRGRVGTGELFF. The CDR3, as DNA: TGTGCCAGCAGGACGGAGCTTAGGGGGAGGGTTGGCACCGGGGAGCTGTTTTTT.

The chain employs TRBV24-1 and TRBJ2-1; 9 nucleotides match TRBD2. CDR1 and CDR2 from the germline V gene are KGHDR and SFDVKD. With 3 bases clipped from V and 8 bases from J, the junction kept 13 bases outside the gene matches. The CDR3 totals 17 residues. CDR3 in DNA: TGTGCCACCAGTGATCTCCAGCGGGGGGCCTCCCTCTATGAGCAGTTCTTC. Encoded protein: CATSDLQRGASLYEQFF.

In regard to this clone: The junction shows a germline mismatch at one end, possibly a read error. The V call is TRBV7-2, the J call TRBJ1-2; TRBD1 aligns across 11 bases. Germline CDR1 SGHTA, CDR2 FQGNSA. The CDR3 contains 14 residues. As DNA, the CDR3 is TGTGCCAGCAGCTCGGACAGGGGGCCACACTCGGGGTCCTTC. Translating gives CASSSDRGPHSGSF.

V usage is TRBV15 and J usage is TRBJ1-1, with unresolved D. CDR1 LNHNV and CDR2 YYDKDF come from the germline V gene (reference sequence). This CDR3 contains 14 residues. V was pared by 4 bases and J by 0 bases, with 9 bases between. The CDR3 DNA reads as TGTGCCACCAGCAAAACAGTTATGAACACTGAAGCTTTCTTT. This encodes CATSKTVMNTEAFF.

The chain joins TRBV2 to TRBJ2-7; weak D call: TRBD1 (5 bases). Germline-derived CDR1 and CDR2 are SNHLY and FYNNEI. The V end lost 2 bases, the J end lost 4 bases, and 9 bases lay between the germline ends. This CDR3 is built from 13 residues. The CDR3 DNA sequence: TGTGCCAGCAGTGAAATGCAGGGTTACGAGCAGTACTTC. Amino acid sequence: CASSEMQGYEQYF. Together with reference TRBV2 and TRBJ2-7, the CDR3 gives the full variable domain: EPEVTQTPSHQVTQMGQEVILRCVPISNHLYFYWYRQILGQKVEFLVSFYNNEISEKSEIFDDQFSVERPDGSNFTLKIRSTKLEDSAMYFCASSEMQGYEQYFGPGTRLTVT.

The rearrangement uses TRBV14 and TRBJ1-1; no clear D gene. The CDR3 has 16 residues. Germline CDR1 and CDR2: SGHDN and FVKESK. The V and J ends lost 4 bases and 1 base respectively, with 16 bases between them. DNA of the CDR3: TGTGCCAGCAGCCCCGGGGTGGTGACACAGAACACTGAAGCTTTCTTT. Protein: CASSPGVVTQNTEAFF.

A few counts support this clone. The gene calls are TRBV19 and TRBJ1-2; no clear D gene. The CDR3 contains 15 residues. Per the germline V gene, CDR1 is LNHDA and CDR2 is SQIVND (reference sequence). Trimming cost V 6 bases and J 7 bases, with 21 bases left between them. Here the CDR3 DNA reads TGTGCCAGTAGCCTTCTAGGAAGAGGGTCATCTGGCTACACCTTC. This sequence encodes CASSLLGRGSSGYTF.